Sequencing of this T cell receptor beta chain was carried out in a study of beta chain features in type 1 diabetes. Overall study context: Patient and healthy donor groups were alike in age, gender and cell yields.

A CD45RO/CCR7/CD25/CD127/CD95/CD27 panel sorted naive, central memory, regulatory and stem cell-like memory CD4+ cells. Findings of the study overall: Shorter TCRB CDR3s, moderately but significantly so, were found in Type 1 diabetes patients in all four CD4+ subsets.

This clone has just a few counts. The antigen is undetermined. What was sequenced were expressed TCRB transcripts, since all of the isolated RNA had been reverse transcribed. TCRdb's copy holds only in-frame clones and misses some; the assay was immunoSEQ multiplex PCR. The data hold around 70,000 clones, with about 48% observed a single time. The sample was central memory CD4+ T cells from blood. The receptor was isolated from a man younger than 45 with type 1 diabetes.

The CDR3 reads CATRPGQGFSEQFF. The CDR3 DNA sequence: TGTGCCACTCGGCCGGGACAGGGCTTCAGTGAGCAGTTCTTC. The chain couples TRBV19 to TRBJ2-1, with TRBD1 identical over 9 bases. The CDR3 contains 14 residues. J was trimmed by 9 bases and V by 10 bases; bases with no gene match: 13. The V gene's germline CDR1 is LNHDA and CDR2 SQIVND (reference sequence).